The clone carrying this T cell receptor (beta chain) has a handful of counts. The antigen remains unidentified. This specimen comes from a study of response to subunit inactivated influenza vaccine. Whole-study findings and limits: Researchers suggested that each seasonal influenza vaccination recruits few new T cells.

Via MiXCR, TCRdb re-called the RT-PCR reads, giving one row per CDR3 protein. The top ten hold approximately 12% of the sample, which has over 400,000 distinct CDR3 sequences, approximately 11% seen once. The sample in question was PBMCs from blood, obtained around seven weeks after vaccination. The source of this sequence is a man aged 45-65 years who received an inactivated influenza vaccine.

The CDR3 sequence: CASSTGAGNRYEQYF. CDR3 nucleotides: TGTGCCAGTAGTACAGGAGCGGGCAATCGCTACGAGCAGTACTTC. The chain combines TRBV19 with TRBJ2-7; perhaps TRBD2 as D (6 bases). Germline assignment: CDR1 LNHDA and CDR2 SQIVND (reference sequence). CDR3 length equals 15 residues. Trimming pared 4 bases from V and 3 bases from J, leaving 16 bases between. The variable domain in full, with the rest retrieved from reference TRBV19 and TRBJ2-7, is DGGITQSPKYLFRKEGQNVTLSCEQNLNHDAMYWYRQDPGQGLRLIYYSQIVNDFQKGDIAEGYSVSREKKESFPLTVTSAQKNPTAFYLCASSTGAGNRYEQYFGPGTRLTVT.